This T cell receptor (beta chain) was found in a study of cytomegalovirus exposure and HLA in healthy donors. V gave up 5 bases and J gave up 2 bases; unmatched junction bases: 5. The CDR3 covers 15 residues. Looked up from germline, CDR1 is MNHEY and CDR2 is SVGAGI. 13 Jbeta primers and 60 Vbeta primers were used for the PCR. Sequenced by immunoSEQ multiplex PCR; TCRdb stores in-frame clones only, minus some. The sample contains over 150,000 clones, roughly four fifths of which appear only once. Whole-study results and caveats: Most TCR beta V segments were productive about 90% or about 30% of the time in an earlier analysis.

Notes on this clone: What it binds is unknown.

Sequencing used PBMCs. This receptor was taken from a man aged 50-60 years in good health and CMV-seronegative. This chain joins TRBV6-5 and TRBJ2-7, with 11 bases fitting TRBD2. The CDR3 region has the DNA TGTGCCAGCAGTATAGCGGGAGGGCCCCCCTACGAGCAGTACTTC. It is translated as CASSIAGGPPYEQYF.